This TCR beta chain emerged from a study of response to subunit inactivated influenza vaccine. TCRdb used MiXCR to reprocess the RT-PCR reads, holding one entry per CDR3 protein. There are about half a million distinct CDR3 sequences in the sample; approximately 9.9% occur only once, and roughly 12% lies in the top ten. This CDR3 is 12 amino acids long. Germline CDR1 reads SGDLS; CDR2 reads YYNGEE. In regard to this clonotype: A read error may account for a junction end that differs from germline.

The sample in question was PBMCs from blood, obtained 40 to 50 days after vaccination. This clonotype was sampled from a man in his forties or fifties who received an inactivated influenza vaccine. The V and J genes are TRBV9 and TRBJ2-2, with D maybe TRBD2 (5 bases). The CDR3 protein is CASRKEAGELSF. The CDR3 DNA sequence: TGTGCCAGCAGGAAGGAGGCCGGGGAGCTGTCTTTT. The full variable domain, rest sourced from reference TRBV9 and TRBJ2-2, is DSGVTQTPKHLITATGQRVTLRCSPRSGDLSVYWYQQSLDQGLQFLIQYYNGEERAKGNILERFSAQQFPDLHSELNLSSLELGDSALYFCASRKEAGELSFGEGSRLTVL.